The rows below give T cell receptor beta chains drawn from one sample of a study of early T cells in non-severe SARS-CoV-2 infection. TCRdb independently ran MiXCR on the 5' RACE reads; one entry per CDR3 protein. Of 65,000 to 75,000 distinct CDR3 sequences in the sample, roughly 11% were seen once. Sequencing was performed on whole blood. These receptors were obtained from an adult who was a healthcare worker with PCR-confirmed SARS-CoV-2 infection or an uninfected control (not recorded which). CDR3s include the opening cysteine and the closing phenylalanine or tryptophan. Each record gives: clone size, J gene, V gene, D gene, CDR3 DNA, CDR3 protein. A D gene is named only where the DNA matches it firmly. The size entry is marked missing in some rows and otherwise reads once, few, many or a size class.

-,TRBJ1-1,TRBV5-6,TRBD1,TGTGCCAGCAGCTTGGGACAGGGGTGGGAAGCTTTCTTT,CASSLGQGWEAFF
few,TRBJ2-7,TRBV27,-,TGTGCCAGCAGTCTCGGGGGTGACGAGCAGTACTTC,CASSLGGDEQYF
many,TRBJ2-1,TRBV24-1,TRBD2,TGTGCCACCAGTGACCCAGGACTAGCGGGAGATGATGAGCAGTTCTTC,CATSDPGLAGDDEQFF
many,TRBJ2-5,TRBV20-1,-,TGCAGTGCTAGAGCCCCCGGGGGAAAAGAGACCCAGTACTTC,CSARAPGGKETQYF
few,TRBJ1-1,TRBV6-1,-,TGTGCCAGCAGTGATGTCAGGCCTGAAGCTTTCTTT,CASSDVRPEAFF
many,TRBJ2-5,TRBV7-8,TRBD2,TGTGCCAGCAGCACCGGACTAGCGGGGGAGACCCAGTACTTC,CASSTGLAGETQYF
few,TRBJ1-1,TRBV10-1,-,TGCGCCAGCAGTGAGGGCCGGGACCGTCAAGCTTTCTTT,CASSEGRDRQAFF
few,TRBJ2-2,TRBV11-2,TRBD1,TGTGCCAGCAGCTTAGGGACAGGGCGCACCGGGGAGCTGTTTTTT,CASSLGTGRTGELFF
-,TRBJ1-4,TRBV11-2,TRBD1,TGTGCCAGCAGCCCTGGACAGGGGAGAAGGGAACTGTTTTTT,CASSPGQGRRELFF
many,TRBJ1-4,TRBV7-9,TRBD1,TGTGCCAGCAGCGTCACCAGGACAGGGATTAATGAAAAACTGTTTTTT,CASSVTRTGINEKLFF
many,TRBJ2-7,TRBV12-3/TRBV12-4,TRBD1,TGTGCCAGCAGTCCCCGACAGGGGAGCCTAGAGGAGCAGTACTTC,CASSPRQGSLEEQYF
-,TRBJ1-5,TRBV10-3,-,TGTGCCATCAGTGAGGGCCGCCAGAATAGCAATCAGCCCCAGCATTTT,CAISEGRQNSNQPQHF
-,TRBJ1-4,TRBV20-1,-,TGCAGTGCGCGGACGGGCGAGACTAATGAAAAACTGTTTTTT,CSARTGETNEKLFF
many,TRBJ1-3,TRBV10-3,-,TGTGCCATCAGGAAGGGACTCTCCTCTGGAAACACCATATATTTT,CAIRKGLSSGNTIYF
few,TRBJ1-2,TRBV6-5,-,TGTGCCAGCAGTTACTCGAAGGGGCAGGGGTATGGCTACACCTTC,CASSYSKGQGYGYTF
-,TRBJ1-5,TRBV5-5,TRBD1,TGTGCCAGCACCGGGACAGGTCTTTATCAGCCCCAGCATTTT,CASTGTGLYQPQHF
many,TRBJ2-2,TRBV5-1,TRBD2,TGCGCCAGCAGCCTTAGCGGGAGGAGTGGGGCCGGGGAGCTGTTTTTT,CASSLSGRSGAGELFF
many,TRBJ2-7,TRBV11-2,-,TGTGCCAGCAGCTTAGTATGGCAGGGGGGCCACGAGCAGTACTTC,CASSLVWQGGHEQYF
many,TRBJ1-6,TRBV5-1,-,TGCGCCAGCAGCCCGCAGGGGCTGGATAATTCACCCCTCCACTTT,CASSPQGLDNSPLHF
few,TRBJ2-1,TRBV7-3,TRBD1,TGTGCCAGCAGCGTAACAGGGGGAACCTACAATGAGCAGTTCTTC,CASSVTGGTYNEQFF
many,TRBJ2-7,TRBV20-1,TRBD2,TGCAGTGCTAGAGATGTAGCGGGGGGGGACTACGAGCAGTACTTC,CSARDVAGGDYEQYF
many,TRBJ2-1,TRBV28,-,TGTGCCAGTTCGGGCTCCTACAATGAGCAGTTCTTC,CASSGSYNEQFF
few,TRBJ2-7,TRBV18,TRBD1,TGTGCCAGCTCACCACCGGGACAGGGGGCCGAGCAGTACTTC,CASSPPGQGAEQYF
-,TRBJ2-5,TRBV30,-,TGTGCCTGGAGTGTAAATCGGGGAGAGACCCAGTACTTC,CAWSVNRGETQYF
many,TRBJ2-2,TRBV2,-,TGTGCCAGCAGTGGTTCCGGGGGCTTCACCGGGGAGCTGTTTTTT,CASSGSGGFTGELFF
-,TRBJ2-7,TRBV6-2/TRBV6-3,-,TGTGCCAGCACCTTACTAGGAGGGAACGAGCAGTACTTC,CASTLLGGNEQYF
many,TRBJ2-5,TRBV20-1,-,TGCAGTGCTAGAGAGGACACCAGGGCCGGTGAGACCCAGTACTTC,CSAREDTRAGETQYF
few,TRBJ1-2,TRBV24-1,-,TGTGCCACCAGTGACGACGCCTTCTATGGCTACACCTTC,CATSDDAFYGYTF
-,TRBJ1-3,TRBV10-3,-,TGTGCCATCAAAGGGGACGGAAACACCATATATTTT,CAIKGDGNTIYF
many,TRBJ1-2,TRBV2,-,TGTGCCAGCAGTGACGGTCCCGGACAGAACTATGGCTACACCTTC,CASSDGPGQNYGYTF
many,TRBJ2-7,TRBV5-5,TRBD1,TGTGCCAGCAGCGGTGGGACAGGGGGAACCTACGAGCAGTACTTC,CASSGGTGGTYEQYF
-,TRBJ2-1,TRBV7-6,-,TGTGCCAGCAGCCATCGCCCGGAGGGGGCGAGGGGTGAGCAGTTCTTC,CASSHRPEGARGEQFF
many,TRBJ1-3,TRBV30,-,TGTGCCTGGAGGCCTGAAAACACCATATATTTT,CAWRPENTIYF
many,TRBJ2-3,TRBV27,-,TGTGCCAGCAGCTACGGAGATACGCAGTATTTT,CASSYGDTQYF
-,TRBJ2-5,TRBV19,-,TGTGCCAGTAGTGATCGACAGAAAGAGACCCAGTACTTC,CASSDRQKETQYF
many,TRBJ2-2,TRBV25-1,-,TGTGCCAGCAATCAAAAAGGGGTGTTAGTGGTTTGGACCGGGGAGCTGTTTTTT,CASNQKGVLVVWTGELFF
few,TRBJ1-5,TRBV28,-,TGTGCCAGCAGCTCTCCCGCCCCTGCAGGGTCTTTTTCAGTGGGCAATCAGCCCCAGCATTTT,CASSSPAPAGSFSVGNQPQHF
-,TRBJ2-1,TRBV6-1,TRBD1,TGTGCCAGCAGTTCTCCGACAGGGCCTCTTGATGCCAATGAGCAGTTCTTC,CASSSPTGPLDANEQFF
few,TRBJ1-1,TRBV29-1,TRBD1,TGCAGCGTTGAAAGGTGGGACAGAAAATTTAACACTGAAGCTTTCTTT,CSVERWDRKFNTEAFF
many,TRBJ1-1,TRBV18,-,TGTGCCAGCTCAGAAGGGATTGACACTGAAGCTTTCTTT,CASSEGIDTEAFF
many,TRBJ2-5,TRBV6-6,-,TGTGCCAGCAGTACCCCTGAGGGGACCCAGTACTTC,CASSTPEGTQYF
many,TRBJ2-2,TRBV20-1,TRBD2,TGCAGTGCTCCCAGAGGGGGGGCACTAGCGGGCGGGGAGCTGTTTTTT,CSAPRGGALAGGELFF
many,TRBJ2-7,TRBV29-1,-,TGCAGCGTTGAAGGGCTAGTTTCGGGGGAGCAGTACTTC,CSVEGLVSGEQYF
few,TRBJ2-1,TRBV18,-,TGTGCCAGCTCACCACCAAGCGCCGGGGAGCAGTTCTTC,CASSPPSAGEQFF